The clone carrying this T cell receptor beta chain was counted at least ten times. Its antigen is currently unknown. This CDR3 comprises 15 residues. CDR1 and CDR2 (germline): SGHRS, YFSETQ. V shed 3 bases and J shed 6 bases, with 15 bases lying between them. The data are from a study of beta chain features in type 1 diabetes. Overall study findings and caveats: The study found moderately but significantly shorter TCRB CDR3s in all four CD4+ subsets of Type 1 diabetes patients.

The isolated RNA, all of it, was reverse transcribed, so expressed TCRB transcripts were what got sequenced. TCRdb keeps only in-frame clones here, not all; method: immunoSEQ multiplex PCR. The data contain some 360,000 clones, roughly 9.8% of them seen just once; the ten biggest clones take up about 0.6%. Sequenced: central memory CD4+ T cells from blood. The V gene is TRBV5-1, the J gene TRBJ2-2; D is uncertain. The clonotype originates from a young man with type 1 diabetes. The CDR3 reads CASSSGPTGAGELFF. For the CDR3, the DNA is TGCGCCAGCAGCTCCGGGCCCACCGGCGCCGGGGAGCTGTTTTTT.